A selection of T cell receptor beta chains follows, all from one sample in a study of cytotoxic CD8 clonotypes in ibrutinib-treated CLL. Here immunoSEQ multiplex PCR was the method, and the copy in TCRdb shows in-frame clones only, minus some. This table has 35,000 or so clones, roughly three quarters appearing once. Source: PBMCs, taken before ibrutinib treatment. The receptors here all came from a human donor with chronic lymphocytic leukemia. Both conserved end residues are part of each CDR3. D genes are given only for firm matches. Expanded clones get a size class; other rows say once, few or many, or leave the size out.

V	size	D	J	CDR3	DNA
TRBV6-6	few	TRBD1	TRBJ2-7	CASSPGTETYEQYF	TGTGCCAGCAGCCCCGGGACAGAGACCTACGAGCAGTACTTC
TRBV13	-	TRBD2	TRBJ2-7	CASSAVKSGAYEQYF	TGTGCCAGCAGCGCCGTGAAAAGCGGGGCCTACGAGCAGTACTTC
TRBV30	few	-	TRBJ2-2	CAGLPNTGELFF	TGTGCCGGACTGCCGAACACCGGGGAGCTGTTTTTT
TRBV6-6	-	TRBD1	TRBJ1-4	CASSYGTAFNEKLFF	TGTGCCAGCAGTTACGGGACAGCTTTTAATGAAAAACTGTTTTTT
TRBV13	few	TRBD1	TRBJ2-5	CASSSDRVQETQYF	TGTGCCAGCAGCTCGGACAGGGTCCAAGAGACCCAGTACTTC
TRBV5-1	-	TRBD1	TRBJ2-2	CASSPQGDTGELFF	TGCGCCAGCAGCCCTCAGGGGGACACCGGGGAGCTGTTTTTT
TRBV28	-	-	TRBJ1-6	CASRYREYADNSPLHF	TGTGCCAGCAGATACAGGGAATACGCGGATAATTCACCCCTCCACTTT
TRBV6-1	-	TRBD2	TRBJ2-7	CASLRASGRVYEQYF	TGTGCCAGCCTGAGGGCTAGCGGGAGGGTCTACGAGCAGTACTTC
TRBV28	-	TRBD1	TRBJ2-7	CASSLFRQGPSSYEQYF	TGTGCCAGCAGTTTATTTCGACAGGGACCAAGCTCCTACGAGCAGTACTTC
TRBV4-3	-	TRBD2	TRBJ2-3	CASSQFTGGRGDTQYF	TGCGCCAGCAGCCAATTTACGGGGGGGCGGGGAGATACGCAGTATTTT
TRBV2	once	-	TRBJ2-5	CASRYLPGETQYF	TGTGCCAGCAGGTACCTACCTGGAGAGACCCAGTACTTC
TRBV28	-	-	TRBJ1-1	CATTSPGQAFF	TGTGCCACCACCTCCCCAGGGCAAGCTTTCTTT
TRBV25-1	once	-	TRBJ2-2	CASTGTKGGTGELFF	TGTGCCAGCACGGGCACTAAGGGGGGCACCGGGGAGCTGTTTTTT
TRBV9	few	-	TRBJ1-6	CASSYGGGRSPLHF	TGTGCCAGCAGCTACGGCGGGGGGCGTTCACCCCTCCACTTT
TRBV6-5	-	-	TRBJ2-7	CASSSTRTYEQYF	TGTGCCAGCAGTTCGACCCGAACCTACGAGCAGTACTTC
TRBV18	-	-	TRBJ2-1	CASSPGASSYNEQFF	TGTGCCAGCTCACCCGGGGCGAGCTCCTACAATGAGCAGTTCTTC
TRBV27	-	-	TRBJ1-4	CASSRLATNEKLFF	TGTGCCAGCAGTCGCCTTGCAACTAATGAAAAACTGTTTTTT
TRBV18	-	TRBD1	TRBJ1-4	CASSRTGTNEKLFF	TGTGCCAGCTCACGGACAGGAACTAATGAAAAACTGTTTTTT
TRBV11-2	-	-	TRBJ2-7	CASSLEGPYEQYF	TGTGCCAGCAGCTTAGAGGGCCCCTACGAGCAGTACTTC
TRBV9	-	-	TRBJ2-7	CASSVRPGGYEQYF	TGTGCCAGCAGCGTGCGGCCCGGTGGCTACGAGCAGTACTTC
TRBV5-8	-	-	TRBJ2-3	CASSLGQSGTADTQYF	TGTGCCAGCAGCTTGGGCCAGTCGGGGACGGCAGATACGCAGTATTTT
TRBV5-1	few	-	TRBJ2-3	CASSPRTGTDTQYF	TGCGCCAGCAGCCCACGGACAGGCACAGATACGCAGTATTTT
TRBV9	-	-	TRBJ2-7	CASSVGPLYEQYF	TGTGCCAGCAGCGTAGGCCCTCTCTACGAGCAGTACTTC
TRBV30	-	-	TRBJ1-1	CAWSRQTWNTEAFF	TGTGCCTGGAGTAGACAGACATGGAACACTGAAGCTTTCTTT
TRBV6-5	-	-	TRBJ2-3	CASRLKPGHPDTQYF	TGTGCCAGCAGACTTAAACCCGGACACCCAGATACGCAGTATTTT
TRBV7-9	-	-	TRBJ2-3	CASSPSSDLTDTQYF	TGTGCCAGCAGCCCATCTAGCGACCTCACAGATACGCAGTATTTT
TRBV6-5	once	TRBD2	TRBJ2-1	CASSYITGGAWNEQFF	TGTGCCAGCAGTTACATTACGGGGGGGGCCTGGAATGAGCAGTTCTTC
TRBV28	-	-	TRBJ2-5	CASSFGGSKETQYF	TGTGCCAGCAGTTTCGGGGGCAGCAAGGAGACCCAGTACTTC
TRBV28	-	-	TRBJ2-2	CASRTGFNTGELFF	TGTGCCAGCAGGACCGGCTTTAACACCGGGGAGCTGTTTTTT
TRBV7-9	once	-	TRBJ1-2	CASSYSGYGYTF	TGTGCCAGCAGTTACTCAGGCTATGGCTACACCTTC
TRBV18	few	TRBD1	TRBJ2-7	CASSLRQGFYEQYF	TGTGCCAGCTCACTGAGACAGGGTTTCTACGAGCAGTACTTC
TRBV5-1	-	TRBD1	TRBJ2-3	CASSLAQGASGTDTQYF	TGCGCCAGCAGCTTGGCCCAGGGGGCGTCGGGCACAGATACGCAGTATTTT
TRBV4-3	-	-	TRBJ2-1	CASSQGAIHPYNEQFF	TGCGCCAGCAGCCAAGGGGCTATACACCCTTACAATGAGCAGTTCTTC
TRBV19	-	-	TRBJ2-1	CASSITLDNEQFF	TGTGCCAGTAGTATAACCCTTGACAATGAGCAGTTCTTC
TRBV28	-	-	TRBJ1-1	CASNPGIIATEAFF	TGTGCCAGCAACCCCGGGATCATTGCCACTGAAGCTTTCTTT
TRBV18	-	-	TRBJ2-2	CASSPRTGELFF	TGTGCCAGCTCACCGAGAACCGGGGAGCTGTTTTTT
TRBV20-1	-	-	TRBJ1-1	CSARDQVVAFF	TGCAGTGCTAGAGATCAGGTTGTCGCTTTCTTT
TRBV14	few	TRBD1	TRBJ1-3	CASSARQGISSGNTIYF	TGTGCCAGCAGCGCCCGACAGGGGATAAGCTCTGGAAACACCATATATTTT
TRBV30	-	TRBD2	TRBJ2-7	CAWSVSGSSYEQYF	TGTGCCTGGAGTGTTAGCGGGTCCTCCTACGAGCAGTACTTC
TRBV2	-	-	TRBJ1-3	CASERAGAGNTIYF	TGTGCCAGTGAGAGGGCGGGGGCTGGAAACACCATATATTTT
TRBV28	-	TRBD2	TRBJ2-3	CASSKGLATHTQYF	TGTGCCAGCAGTAAGGGACTAGCGACGCATACGCAGTATTTT
TRBV7-3	once	-	TRBJ2-3	CASSPHLGTDTQYF	TGTGCCAGCAGTCCCCATCTGGGCACAGATACGCAGTATTTT
TRBV7-6	few	-	TRBJ2-5	CASSLGEFQETQYF	TGTGCCAGCAGCTTAGGGGAGTTCCAAGAGACCCAGTACTTC
TRBV6-5	once	TRBD1	TRBJ1-6	CASSRDSLNSPLHF	TGTGCCAGCAGCCGGGACAGCCTTAATTCACCCCTCCACTTT
TRBV12-5	-	TRBD1	TRBJ2-2	CASGEKGWTGITGELFF	TGTGCTAGTGGAGAAAAGGGATGGACAGGGATCACCGGGGAGCTGTTTTTT
TRBV9	-	-	TRBJ2-2	CASSARQDNTGELFF	TGTGCCAGCAGCGCAAGACAGGATAACACCGGGGAGCTGTTTTTT
TRBV6-5	once	-	TRBJ2-3	CASSYSSSSDTQYF	TGTGCCAGCAGTTACTCGTCTTCATCAGATACGCAGTATTTT
TRBV28	-	-	TRBJ2-1	CAISSYNEQFF	TGTGCCATCAGCTCCTACAATGAGCAGTTCTTC